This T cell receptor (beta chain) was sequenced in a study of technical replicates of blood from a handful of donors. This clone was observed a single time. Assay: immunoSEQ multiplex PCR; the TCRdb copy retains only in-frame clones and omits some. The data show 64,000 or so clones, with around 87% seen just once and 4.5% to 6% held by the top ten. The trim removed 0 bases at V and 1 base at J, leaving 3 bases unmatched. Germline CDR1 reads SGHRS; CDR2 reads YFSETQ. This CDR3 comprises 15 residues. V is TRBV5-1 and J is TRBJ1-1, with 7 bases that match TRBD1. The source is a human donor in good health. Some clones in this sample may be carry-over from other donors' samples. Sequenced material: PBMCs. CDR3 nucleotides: TGCGCCAGCAGCTTGGGAGGGACAGCGAACACTGAAGCTTTCTTT. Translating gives CASSLGGTANTEAFF.